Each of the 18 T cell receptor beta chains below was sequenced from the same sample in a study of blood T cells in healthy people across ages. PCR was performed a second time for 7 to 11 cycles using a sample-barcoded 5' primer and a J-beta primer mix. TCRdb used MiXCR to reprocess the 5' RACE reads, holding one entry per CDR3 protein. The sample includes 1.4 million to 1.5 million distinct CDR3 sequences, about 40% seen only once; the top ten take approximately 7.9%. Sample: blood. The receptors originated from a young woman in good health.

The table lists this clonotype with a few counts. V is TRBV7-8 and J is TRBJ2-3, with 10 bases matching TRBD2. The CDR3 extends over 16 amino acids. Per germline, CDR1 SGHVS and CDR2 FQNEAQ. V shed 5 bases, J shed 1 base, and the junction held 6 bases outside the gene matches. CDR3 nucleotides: TGTGCCAGCAGCCCTTGGACTAGCGGACGCACAGATACGCAGTATTTT. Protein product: CASSPWTSGRTDTQYF.

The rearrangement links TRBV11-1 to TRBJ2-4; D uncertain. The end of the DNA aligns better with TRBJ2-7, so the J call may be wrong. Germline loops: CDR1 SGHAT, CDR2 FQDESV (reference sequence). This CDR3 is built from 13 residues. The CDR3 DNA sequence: TGTGCCAGCAGCTTAGCAGAAATCTACGAGCAGTACTTC. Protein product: CASSLAEIYEQYF.

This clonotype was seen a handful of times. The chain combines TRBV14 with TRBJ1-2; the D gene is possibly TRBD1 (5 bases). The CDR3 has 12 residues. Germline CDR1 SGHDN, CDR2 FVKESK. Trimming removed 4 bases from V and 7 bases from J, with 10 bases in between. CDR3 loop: CASSPWTCGYTF. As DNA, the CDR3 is TGTGCCAGCAGCCCATGGACATGTGGCTACACCTTC.

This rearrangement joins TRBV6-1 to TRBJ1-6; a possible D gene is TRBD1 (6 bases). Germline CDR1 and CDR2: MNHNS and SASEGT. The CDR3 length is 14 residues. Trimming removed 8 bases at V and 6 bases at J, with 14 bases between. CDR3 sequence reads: CASEGHYPNSPLHF. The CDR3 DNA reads TGTGCCAGCGAGGGACACTATCCTAATTCACCCCTCCACTTT.

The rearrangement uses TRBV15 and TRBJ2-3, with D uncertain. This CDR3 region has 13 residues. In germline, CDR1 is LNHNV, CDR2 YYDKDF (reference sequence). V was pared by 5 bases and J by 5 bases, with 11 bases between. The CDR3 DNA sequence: TGTGCCACCAGCGGGGTACCAAAAGATACGCAGTATTTT. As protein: CATSGVPKDTQYF.

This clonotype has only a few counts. DNA for the CDR3: TGTGCCAGCAGCCAAGATAGGGGCAGATCAAACTATGGCTACACCTTC. Encoded protein: CASSQDRGRSNYGYTF. The chain links TRBV4-2 to TRBJ1-2, with D possibly being TRBD1 (5 bases). The CDR3 loop spans 16 amino acids. Per the germline V gene, CDR1 is LGHNA and CDR2 is YNFKEQ. The germline V and J ends were trimmed by 0 bases and 2 bases, with 13 bases remaining between them.

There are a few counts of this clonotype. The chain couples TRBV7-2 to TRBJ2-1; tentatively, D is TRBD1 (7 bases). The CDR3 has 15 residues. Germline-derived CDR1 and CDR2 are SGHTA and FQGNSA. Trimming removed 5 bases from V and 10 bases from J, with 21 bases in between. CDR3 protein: CASSHKGGQSWEQFF. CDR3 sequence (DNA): TGTGCCAGCAGCCATAAGGGGGGACAGAGTTGGGAGCAGTTCTTC. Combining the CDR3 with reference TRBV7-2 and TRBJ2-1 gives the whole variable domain GAGVSQSPSNKVTEKGKDVELRCDPISGHTALYWYRQSLGQGLEFLIYFQGNSAPDKSGLPSDRFSAERTGGSVSTLTIQRTQQEDSAVYLCASSHKGGQSWEQFFGPGTRLTVL.

The CDR3 region has the DNA TGTGCCTGGAGGGCAGGGGGCTCCACTGAAGCTTTCTTT. This encodes CAWRAGGSTEAFF. J is TRBJ1-1 and V is TRBV30; TRBD1 matches at 8 bases. Looked up from germline, CDR1 is GTSNPN and CDR2 is SVGIG (reference sequence). The CDR3 covers 13 residues. The V and J ends lost 3 bases and 4 bases, in that order; junction bases with no gene match: 4.

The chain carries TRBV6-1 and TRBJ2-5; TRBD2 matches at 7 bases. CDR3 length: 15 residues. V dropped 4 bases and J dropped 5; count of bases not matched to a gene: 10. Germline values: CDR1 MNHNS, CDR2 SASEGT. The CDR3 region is CASSGEGLLGETQYF. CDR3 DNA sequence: TGTGCCAGCAGTGGGGAGGGACTCCTAGGGGAGACCCAGTACTTC.

CDR3 sequence reads: CSAREDRRGPDGYTF. The CDR3 bases are TGCAGTGCTAGAGAGGACAGGCGGGGGCCTGATGGCTACACCTTC. This sequence joins TRBV20-1 and TRBJ1-2; 7 bases fit TRBD1. After removal of 0 bases from V and 6 bases from J, the junction contained 10 bases not matched to a gene. The CDR3 has 15 amino acids. Germline CDR1 and CDR2: DFQATT and SNEGSKA (reference sequence).

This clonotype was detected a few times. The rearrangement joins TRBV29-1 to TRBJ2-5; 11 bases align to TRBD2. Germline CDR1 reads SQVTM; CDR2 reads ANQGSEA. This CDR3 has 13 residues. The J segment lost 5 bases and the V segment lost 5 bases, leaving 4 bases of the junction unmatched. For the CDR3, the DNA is TGCAGCGTTCTAGCGGGGGGAATGGAGACCCAGTACTTC. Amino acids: CSVLAGGMETQYF.

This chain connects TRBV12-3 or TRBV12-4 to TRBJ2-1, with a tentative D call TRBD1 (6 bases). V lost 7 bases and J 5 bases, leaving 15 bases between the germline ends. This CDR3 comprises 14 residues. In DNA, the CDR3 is TGTGCCAGCAACCTCGGACAGTGGCACAATGAGCAGTTCTTC. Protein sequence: CASNLGQWHNEQFF.

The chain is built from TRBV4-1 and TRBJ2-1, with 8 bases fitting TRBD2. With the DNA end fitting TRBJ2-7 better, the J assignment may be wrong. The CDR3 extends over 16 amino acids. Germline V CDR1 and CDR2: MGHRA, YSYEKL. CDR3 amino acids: CASRSSGQSSYNEQYF. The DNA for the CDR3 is TGCGCCAGCAGATCTAGCGGGCAGAGCTCCTACAATGAGCAGTACTTC.

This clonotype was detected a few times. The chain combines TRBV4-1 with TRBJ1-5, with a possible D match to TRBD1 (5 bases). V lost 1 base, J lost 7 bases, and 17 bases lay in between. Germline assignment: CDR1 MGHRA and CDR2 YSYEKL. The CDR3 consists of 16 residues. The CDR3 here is CASSQVVRGARQPQHF. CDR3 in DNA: TGCGCCAGCAGCCAAGTGGTGAGAGGGGCTAGGCAGCCCCAGCATTTT.

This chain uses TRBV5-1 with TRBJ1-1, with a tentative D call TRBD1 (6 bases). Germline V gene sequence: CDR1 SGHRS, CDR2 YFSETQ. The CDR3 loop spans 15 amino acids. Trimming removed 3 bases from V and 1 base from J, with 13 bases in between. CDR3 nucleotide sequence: TGCGCCAGCAGCTCTCAGGGGAAGGGGAACACTGAAGCTTTCTTT. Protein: CASSSQGKGNTEAFF. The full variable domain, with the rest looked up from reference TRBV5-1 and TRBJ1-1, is KAGVTQTPRYLIKTRGQQVTLSCSPISGHRSVSWYQQTPGQGLQFLFEYFSETQRNKGNFPGRFSGRQFSNSRSEMNVSTLELGDSALYLCASSSQGKGNTEAFFGQGTRLTVV.

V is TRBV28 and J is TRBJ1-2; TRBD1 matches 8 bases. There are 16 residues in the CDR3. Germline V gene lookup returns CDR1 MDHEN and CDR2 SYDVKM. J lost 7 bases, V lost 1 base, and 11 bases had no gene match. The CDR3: CASSLLTGARQAGYTF. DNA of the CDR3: TGTGCCAGCAGTTTATTGACAGGGGCGCGTCAAGCTGGCTACACCTTC.

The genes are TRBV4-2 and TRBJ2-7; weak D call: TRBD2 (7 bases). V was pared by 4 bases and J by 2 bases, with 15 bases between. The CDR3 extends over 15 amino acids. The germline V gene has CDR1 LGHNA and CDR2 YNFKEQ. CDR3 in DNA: TGTGCCAGCAGCCCGATGGGGGGGGCTACCTACGAGCAGTACTTC. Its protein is CASSPMGGATYEQYF.

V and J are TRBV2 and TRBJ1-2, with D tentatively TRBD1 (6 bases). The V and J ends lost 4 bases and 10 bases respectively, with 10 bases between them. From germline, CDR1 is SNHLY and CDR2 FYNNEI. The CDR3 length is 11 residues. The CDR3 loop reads CASSVGAAYTF. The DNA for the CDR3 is TGTGCCAGCAGTGTGGGGGCCGCCTACACCTTC.